The clone carrying this TCR beta chain was found many times. Its antigen is unknown. Via MiXCR, TCRdb re-called the 5' RACE reads, giving one row per CDR3 protein. The sample contains just under 600,000 distinct CDR3 sequences, roughly 14% of which appear only once. These data originate in a study of T cells after yellow fever vaccination. The germline V gene has CDR1 SGHVS and CDR2 FNYEAQ. Trimming left V 1 base short and J 7 bases short, with 17 bases between. The CDR3 loop spans 16 amino acids. Study results and limitations: FACS-sorted repertoires could harbor abundant contaminating bulk-population clonotypes.

The origin of this receptor is a man between 25 and 39 years old who received the YFV17D yellow fever vaccine. This specimen consisted of PBMCs, obtained on the day of the yellow fever booster vaccination. The chain couples TRBV7-6 to TRBJ2-1, with D possibly being TRBD1 or TRBD2 (5 bases each). The CDR3 region is CASSLGRGVLSNEQFF. As DNA, the CDR3 is TGTGCCAGCAGCTTAGGTAGGGGAGTTCTCTCGAATGAGCAGTTCTTC.